The rows below give T cell receptor beta chains drawn from one sample of a study of T-cell reconstitution after alpha-beta-depleted transplantation in children. TCRdb used MiXCR to reprocess the PCR reads, holding one entry per CDR3 protein. This table has about 110,000 distinct CDR3 sequences, 5.5% to 6.5% appearing once. Material: PBMCs, mostly from graft donor cells, obtained 360 days after TCRalphabeta/CD19-depleted stem cell transplant. Receptor source: a male patient under 10 years old who had a stem cell transplant for acute lymphoblastic leukemia, so the T cells may come from the graft donor. Each CDR3 is given with its conserved first and last residue. The D gene is left open where the match is weak. Part of the rows lack a size; the others show once, few, many or a class for expanded clones.

>NA|few|TRBV6-6|TRBJ1-1
TGTGCCAGCACCCCCTTTTTCGGTGAAGCTTTCTTT
CASTPFFGEAFF
>NA|many|TRBV12-3/TRBV12-4|TRBJ2-2
TGTGCCAGCATCTTTTGGAGAGCGAACACCGGGGAGCTGTTTTTT
CASIFWRANTGELFF
>NA|few|TRBV4-2|TRBJ2-1
TGTGCCAGCAGCCAAGGCCCCATTCCCTACAATGAGCAGTTCTTC
CASSQGPIPYNEQFF
>NA|many|TRBV7-9|TRBJ1-5
TGTGCCAGCAGCTTAGACCGAGATCAGCCCCAGCATTTT
CASSLDRDQPQHF
>NA|few|TRBV10-3|TRBJ2-7
TGTGCCATCAGTGGATGGAGGGACAGTAAGTACGAGCAGTACTTC
CAISGWRDSKYEQYF
>TRBD1|few|TRBV7-9|TRBJ2-7
TGTGCCAGCAGCCCCCGACAGGGCTACTCCTACGAGCAGTACTTC
CASSPRQGYSYEQYF
>NA|few|TRBV20-1|TRBJ2-7
TGCAGTGCTAGAGATAACAGGGGACTCTACGAGCAGTACTTC
CSARDNRGLYEQYF
>NA|many|TRBV11-2|TRBJ2-5
TGTGCCAGCAGCTTAAAACCCTTAGTCCAAGAGACCCAGTACTTC
CASSLKPLVQETQYF
>NA|many|TRBV9|TRBJ2-3
TGTGCCAGCAGCGTCCGGGGGGCGCGAATAGATACGCAGTATTTT
CASSVRGARIDTQYF
>NA|many|TRBV20-1|TRBJ2-1
TGCAGTGCTATAAAGGGGGGTTCCTACAATGAGCAGTTCTTC
CSAIKGGSYNEQFF
>NA|many|TRBV6-2/TRBV6-3|TRBJ2-6
TGTGCCAGCAATAGGCCCAGGGCTGGGGCCAACGTCCTGACTTTC
CASNRPRAGANVLTF
>NA|many|TRBV13|TRBJ2-1
TGTGCCAGCAGCTTACAGGGTAGGGTCGTATGGGATGAGCAGTTCTTC
CASSLQGRVVWDEQFF
>NA|many|TRBV27|TRBJ2-7
TGTGCCAGCAGTTATGGTCCCCCCTACGAGCAGTACTTC
CASSYGPPYEQYF
>NA|many|TRBV3-1|TRBJ2-5
TGTGCCAGCAGCCAAGATAAGAGCTTTCAAGAGACCCAGTACTTC
CASSQDKSFQETQYF
>TRBD1|many|TRBV2|TRBJ1-5
TGTGCCTTACAGGGGGCGGTCCAGCCCCAGCATTTT
CALQGAVQPQHF
>TRBD1|many|TRBV6-1|TRBJ2-7
TGTGCCAGCAGTGAATGGCGCCGGACAGGGGTCGTCTACGAGCAGTACTTC
CASSEWRRTGVVYEQYF
>NA|NA|TRBV7-9|TRBJ1-2
TGTGCCAGCAGCCAGGCCGACGGCTACACCTTC
CASSQADGYTF
>NA|many|TRBV12-3/TRBV12-4|TRBJ2-4
TGTGCCAGCAGCTCCCCTGGACGTATCTCCAAAAACATTCAGTACTTC
CASSSPGRISKNIQYF
>NA|many|TRBV29-1|TRBJ1-2
TGCAGCGTTGAAGGCTTAGTGGAGGTTAACTATGGCTACACCTTC
CSVEGLVEVNYGYTF
>TRBD2|NA|TRBV9|TRBJ2-2
TGTGCCAGCAGCGCGTATCTCCTTGCGGGAGGCCTTGGCGGGGAGCTGTTTTTT
CASSAYLLAGGLGGELFF
>NA|NA|TRBV29-1|TRBJ1-2
TGCAGCGCTAGAGGTGGACCCGGCTACACCTTC
CSARGGPGYTF
>NA|many|TRBV28|TRBJ2-4
TGTGCCAGCTCTGCTCGGGGATCCTCGATAGCCAAAAACATTCAGTACTTC
CASSARGSSIAKNIQYF
>TRBD1|many|TRBV2|TRBJ1-1
TGTGCCAGCAGTGAAGCCCCGGGACAGGGGGCTTTCTTT
CASSEAPGQGAFF